This T cell receptor (beta chain) was identified during a study of spatial heterogeneity in lung cancer. Study information: When follow-up PBMC samples existed, they were sequenced (at a median of about 2 years after resection). Detection consistently yielded more beta chains than alpha chains.

J was trimmed by 4 bases and V by 2 bases; bases with no gene match: 3. The germline V gene encodes CDR1 KGHDR and CDR2 SFDVKD. The CDR3 loop spans 15 amino acids. Sample time point: blood at routine non-recurrence follow-up after resection. Material for sequencing was whole RNA from tumor, nontumor lung or frozen PBMC, left unsorted. By sample share, this clonotype is medium-sized. The library protocol tagged each TCR cDNA with a unique molecular identifier. TCRdb redid the calling of the 5' RACE reads with MiXCR, one entry per CDR3 protein. The sample carries about 3,300 distinct CDR3 sequences, around a fifth recorded once.

This sequence was found in a male donor with early-stage non-small cell lung cancer. The J gene is TRBJ2-5, the V gene TRBV24-1; 10 bases map to TRBD1. Sequenced material: PBMCs, taken at follow-up. Here the CDR3 reads CATSDSGQGGETQYF. The CDR3 region has the DNA TGTGCCACCAGTGATTCAGGACAGGGGGGAGAGACCCAGTACTTC.